This passage covers 15 T cell receptor beta chains from one sample sequenced in a study of cytomegalovirus exposure and HLA in healthy donors. The method was immunoSEQ multiplex PCR; TCRdb's version includes in-frame clones alone and lacks a portion of them. Here the sample spans 95,000 to 150,000 clones, 70% to 90% being singletons. Sequenced input: PBMCs. The receptors were sampled from a woman aged 25 to 39 in good health and CMV-seronegative.

Written as DNA, the CDR3 is TGTGCCAGTAGTATAGCCCCCCCGGGACAGTACTACGAGCAGTACTTC. Translation gives CASSIAPPGQYYEQYF. The chain employs TRBV19 and TRBJ2-7, with 7 bases matching TRBD1. The trim removed 1 base at V and 3 bases at J, leaving 9 bases unmatched. The CDR3 is 16 residues long. CDR1 and CDR2 from the germline V gene are LNHDA and SQIVND (reference sequence).

Remarks on this clone: At one of its ends the junction is not consistent with the germline gene, which may arise from a read error. This chain joins TRBV4-3 and TRBJ2-1, with 12 bases that match TRBD2. This CDR3 region has 16 residues. In germline, CDR1 is LGHNA, CDR2 YSLEER. The CDR3 protein is CASSQASGGAYNEQFF. The DNA for the CDR3 is TGCGCCAGCAGCCAGGCTAGCGGGGGGGCCTATAATGAGCAGTTCTTC.

The chain employs TRBV9 and TRBJ2-4; D possibly corresponds to TRBD2 (5 bases). The length of the CDR3 is 16 residues. In germline, CDR1 is SGDLS, CDR2 YYNGEE. Trimming removed 4 bases from V and 3 bases from J, with 17 bases in between. CDR3 residues: CASSPSHLEGKNIQYF. DNA for the CDR3: TGTGCCAGCAGCCCCTCGCACCTAGAGGGCAAAAACATTCAGTACTTC.

The chain joins TRBV7-9 to TRBJ1-6, with D perhaps matching TRBD1 (5 bases). Germline CDR1 is SEHNR and CDR2 is FQNEAQ (reference sequence). The CDR3 has 15 residues. V dropped 5 bases and J dropped 11 bases, with 19 bases sitting between them. CDR3 nucleotide sequence: TGTGCCAGCAGCCCTAGACGGGACTTACAGGCACCCCTCCACTTT. Translating gives CASSPRRDLQAPLHF.

This chain joins TRBV30 and TRBJ2-7; no definite D call. The CDR3 spans 13 residues. V was pared by 2 bases and J by 1 base, with 9 bases between. Germline V gene sequence: CDR1 GTSNPN, CDR2 SVGIG (reference sequence). The CDR3 region is CAWSFGSSYEQYF. CDR3 in DNA: TGTGCCTGGAGTTTCGGGTCATCCTACGAGCAGTACTTC.

The chain couples TRBV2 to TRBJ2-2, with 11 bases that match TRBD2. The CDR3 totals 13 residues. CDR1 is SNHLY, CDR2 FYNNEI, per germline. V dropped 8 bases and J dropped 6; count of bases not matched to a gene: 2. Written as DNA, the CDR3 is TGTGCCAGCGGGACTAGCGGCCCCGGGGAGCTGTTTTTT. The encoded protein is CASGTSGPGELFF.

The chain recombines TRBV5-1 with TRBJ2-1; 14 bases match TRBD2. This CDR3 is built from 19 residues. Germline V gives CDR1 SGHRS, CDR2 YFSETQ. Unmatched junction bases numbered 10, after V lost 0 bases and J lost 5 bases. The CDR3 sequence is CASSLARVGLAGGHNEQFF. CDR3 DNA sequence: TGCGCCAGCAGCTTGGCCAGGGTAGGACTAGCGGGGGGCCACAATGAGCAGTTCTTC.

The CDR3 DNA sequence: TGTGCCAGCAGTGTACCCTTACCGGGACAGGGGAATAGGGCTTTCTTT. As protein: CASSVPLPGQGNRAFF. The chain employs TRBV2 and TRBJ1-1, with 10 bases lining up with TRBD1. With 4 bases clipped from V and 11 bases from J, the junction kept 16 bases outside the gene matches. The CDR3 has 16 residues. CDR1 is SNHLY, CDR2 FYNNEI, per germline.

The CDR3 loop reads CASRAGPLGANVLTF. Here the CDR3 DNA reads TGTGCCAGCAGGGCAGGCCCGCTCGGGGCCAACGTCCTGACTTTC. This chain joins TRBV2 and TRBJ2-6; D remains unclear. Trimming stripped 6 bases from V and 4 bases from J, with 13 bases between. There are 15 residues in the CDR3. CDR1 is SNHLY, CDR2 FYNNEI, per germline.

This clone was recorded a few times. The chain employs TRBV7-6 and TRBJ1-1; 10 nucleotides align to TRBD1. The CDR3 sequence is 14 residues long. V lost 5 bases and J lost 5; bases outside the gene matches: 5. Germline V gene data show CDR1 as SGHVS and CDR2 as FNYEAQ. The CDR3 is CASSPRTGGTEAFF. The DNA of the CDR3 is TGTGCCAGCAGCCCGCGGACAGGGGGAACTGAAGCTTTCTTT.

This clone was recorded once. The chain carries TRBV7-2 and TRBJ2-2; a weak D match, TRBD2 (6 bases). The CDR3 covers 12 residues. CDR1 is SGHTA and CDR2 is FQGNSA in the germline V gene. Trimming removed 5 bases at V and 7 bases at J, with 8 bases between. CDR3 residues: CASSQDYGELFF. CDR3 DNA: TGTGCCAGCAGCCAGGACTACGGGGAGCTGTTTTTT.

The rearrangement joins TRBV6-1 to TRBJ2-7; TRBD1 agrees at 11 bases. Germline V gene sequence: CDR1 MNHNS, CDR2 SASEGT. Losses at the gene ends were 4 bases for V and 3 bases for J; bases not matched to a gene: 5. This CDR3 comprises 15 residues. The CDR3 DNA follows: TGTGCCAGCAGTGCGGGACAGGGGGGTCTCTACGAGCAGTACTTC. Protein sequence: CASSAGQGGLYEQYF.

This chain joins TRBV7-3 and TRBJ2-1; the D gene is possibly TRBD1 (6 bases). The CDR3 consists of 18 residues. From germline, CDR1 is SGHTA and CDR2 FQGTGA. V was pared by 3 bases and J by 7 bases, with 25 bases between. In DNA form, the CDR3 reads TGTGCCAGCAGCTTCAGGGGAGCCGGGGTGGGCGGGTGGAATGAGCAGTTCTTC. Its protein is CASSFRGAGVGGWNEQFF.

The rearrangement joins TRBV7-2 to TRBJ2-7, with 9 bases matching TRBD1. CDR3 length: 14 amino acids. Germline CDR1 is SGHTA and CDR2 is FQGNSA. The J segment lost 6 bases and the V segment lost 3 bases, leaving 6 bases of the junction unmatched. This chain's CDR3 is CASSFHRQGGEQYF. The CDR3 DNA sequence: TGTGCCAGCAGCTTCCATCGACAGGGGGGCGAGCAGTACTTC.

This clone was picked up one time. The gene calls are TRBV6-5 and TRBJ2-1; 8 bases fit TRBD2. The length of the CDR3 is 15 residues. The ends lost 7 bases at V and 6 bases at J; junction bases unmatched: 11. Germline CDR1 and CDR2: MNHEY and SVGAGI. The CDR3 sequence: CASKSNGGAINEQFF. In DNA, the CDR3 is TGTGCCAGCAAGTCGAACGGGGGGGCCATCAATGAGCAGTTCTTC.